This T cell receptor beta chain was captured by sequencing in a study of T cells in localized non-small cell lung cancer. Clones were read by immunoSEQ multiplex PCR, and TCRdb kept only the in-frame ones, dropping some. The data show around 36,000 clones, around 79% seen once. A note on this clone: Its antigen is unidentified.

Study findings and constraints: Researchers found a median approximately 53 of the top 100 tumor clones in adjacent lung. Greater blood T cell density accompanied longer overall survival. Heterogeneity stays possible, as sequencing covered only one tumor region.

Germline V lookup: CDR1 MDHEN, CDR2 SYDVKM. The V end lost 6 bases, the J end lost 6 bases, and 12 bases lay between the germline ends. The CDR3 contains 12 residues. Here the sequenced sample was PBMCs, taken before any cancer treatment. This sequence joins TRBV28 and TRBJ2-7; D possibly corresponds to TRBD2 (6 bases). This TCR derives from a woman aged 40-70 years with stage II squamous cell lung carcinoma. The CDR3, as DNA: TGTGCCAGCAGGAGCGGGCTGGGCGAGCAGTACTTC. It yields the protein CASRSGLGEQYF. The full variable domain, with the rest looked up from reference TRBV28 and TRBJ2-7, is DVKVTQSSRYLVKRTGEKVFLECVQDMDHENMFWYRQDPGLGLRLIYFSYDVKMKEKGDIPEGYSVSREKKERFSLILESASTNQTSMYLCASRSGLGEQYFGPGTRLTVT.